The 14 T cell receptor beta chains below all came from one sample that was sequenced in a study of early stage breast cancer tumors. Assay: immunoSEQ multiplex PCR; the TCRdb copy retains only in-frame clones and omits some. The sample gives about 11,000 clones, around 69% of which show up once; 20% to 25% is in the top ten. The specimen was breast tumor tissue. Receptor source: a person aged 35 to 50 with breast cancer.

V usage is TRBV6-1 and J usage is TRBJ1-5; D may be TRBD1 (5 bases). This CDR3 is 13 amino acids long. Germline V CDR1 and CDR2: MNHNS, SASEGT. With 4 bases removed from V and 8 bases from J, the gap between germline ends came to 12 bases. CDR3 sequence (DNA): TGTGCCAGCAGTGGGGACGGAGTCGAGCCCCAGCATTTT. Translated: CASSGDGVEPQHF.

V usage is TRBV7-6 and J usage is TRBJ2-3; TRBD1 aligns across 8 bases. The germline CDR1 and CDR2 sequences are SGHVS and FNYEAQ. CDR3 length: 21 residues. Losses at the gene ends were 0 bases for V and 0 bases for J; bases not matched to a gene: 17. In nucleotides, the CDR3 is TGTGCCAGCAGCTTAGCGCTAGTTAAAGGACAGGGAAATTCGAGCACAGATACGCAGTATTTT. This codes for CASSLALVKGQGNSSTDTQYF.

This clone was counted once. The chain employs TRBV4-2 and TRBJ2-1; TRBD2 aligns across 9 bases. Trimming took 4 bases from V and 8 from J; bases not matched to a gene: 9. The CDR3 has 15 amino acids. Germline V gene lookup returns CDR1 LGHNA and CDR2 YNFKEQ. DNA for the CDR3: TGTGCCAGCAGCCCACGCAGCGGGAGGAGCGATGAGCAGTTCTTC. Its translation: CASSPRSGRSDEQFF.

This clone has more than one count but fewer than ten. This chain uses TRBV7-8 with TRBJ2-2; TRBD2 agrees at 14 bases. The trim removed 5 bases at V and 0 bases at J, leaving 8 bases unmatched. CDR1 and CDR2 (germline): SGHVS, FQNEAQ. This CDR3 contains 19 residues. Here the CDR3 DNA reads TGTGCCAGCAGCCGGGGACTAGCGGGAGAGCAATCGAACACCGGGGAGCTGTTTTTT. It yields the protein CASSRGLAGEQSNTGELFF.

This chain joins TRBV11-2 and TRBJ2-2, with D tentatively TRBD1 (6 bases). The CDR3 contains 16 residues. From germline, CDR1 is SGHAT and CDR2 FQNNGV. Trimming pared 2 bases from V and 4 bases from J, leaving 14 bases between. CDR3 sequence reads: CASSLMVGAVTGELFF. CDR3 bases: TGTGCCAGCAGCTTAATGGTGGGGGCAGTCACCGGGGAGCTGTTTTTT.

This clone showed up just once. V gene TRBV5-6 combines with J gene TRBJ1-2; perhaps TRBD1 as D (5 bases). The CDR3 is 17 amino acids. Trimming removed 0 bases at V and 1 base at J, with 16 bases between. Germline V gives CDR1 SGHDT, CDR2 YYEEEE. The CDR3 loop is CASSLASWAGSNYGYTF. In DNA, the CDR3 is TGTGCCAGCAGCTTGGCCTCGTGGGCAGGGAGTAACTATGGCTACACCTTC.

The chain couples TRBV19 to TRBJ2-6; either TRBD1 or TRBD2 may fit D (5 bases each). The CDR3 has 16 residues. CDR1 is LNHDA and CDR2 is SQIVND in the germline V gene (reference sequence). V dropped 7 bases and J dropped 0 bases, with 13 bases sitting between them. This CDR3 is CASTYLGPSGANVLTF. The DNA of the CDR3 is TGTGCCAGTACTTACCTGGGACCCTCTGGGGCCAACGTCCTGACTTTC. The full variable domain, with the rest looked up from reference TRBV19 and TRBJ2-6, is DGGITQSPKYLFRKEGQNVTLSCEQNLNHDAMYWYRQDPGQGLRLIYYSQIVNDFQKGDIAEGYSVSREKKESFPLTVTSAQKNPTAFYLCASTYLGPSGANVLTFGAGSRLTVL.

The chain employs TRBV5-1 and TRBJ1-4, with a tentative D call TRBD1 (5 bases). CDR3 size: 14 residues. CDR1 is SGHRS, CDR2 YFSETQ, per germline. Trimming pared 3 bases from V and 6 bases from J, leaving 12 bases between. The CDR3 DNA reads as TGCGCCAGCAGCTCCGGGACTACCTATGAAAAACTGTTTTTT. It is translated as CASSSGTTYEKLFF. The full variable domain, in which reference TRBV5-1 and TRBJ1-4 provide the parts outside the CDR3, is KAGVTQTPRYLIKTRGQQVTLSCSPISGHRSVSWYQQTPGQGLQFLFEYFSETQRNKGNFPGRFSGRQFSNSRSEMNVSTLELGDSALYLCASSSGTTYEKLFFGSGTQLSVL.

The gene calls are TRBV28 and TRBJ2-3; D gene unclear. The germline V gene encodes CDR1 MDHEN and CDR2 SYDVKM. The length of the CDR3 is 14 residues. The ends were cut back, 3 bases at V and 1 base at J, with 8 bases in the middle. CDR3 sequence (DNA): TGTGCCAGCAGTTTCCTTAGTGGCACAGATACGCAGTATTTT. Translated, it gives CASSFLSGTDTQYF.

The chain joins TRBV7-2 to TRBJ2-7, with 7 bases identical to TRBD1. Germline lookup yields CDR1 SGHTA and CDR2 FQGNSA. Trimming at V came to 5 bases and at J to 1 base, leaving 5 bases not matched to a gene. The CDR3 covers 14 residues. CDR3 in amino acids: CASSPRQGSYEQYF. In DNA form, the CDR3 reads TGTGCCAGCAGCCCACGACAGGGTTCCTACGAGCAGTACTTC.

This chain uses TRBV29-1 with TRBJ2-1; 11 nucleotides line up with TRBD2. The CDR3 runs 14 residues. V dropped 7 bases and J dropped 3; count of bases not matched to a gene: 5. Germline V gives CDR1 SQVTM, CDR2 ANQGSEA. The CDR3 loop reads CSARGLAGYNEQFF. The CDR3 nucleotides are TGCAGCGCGCGTGGACTAGCGGGCTACAATGAGCAGTTCTTC.

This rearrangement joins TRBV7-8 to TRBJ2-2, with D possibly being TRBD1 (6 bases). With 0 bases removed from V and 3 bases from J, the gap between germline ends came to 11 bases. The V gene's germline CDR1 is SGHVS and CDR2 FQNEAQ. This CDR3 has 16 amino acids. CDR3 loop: CASSLAGAGHTGELFF. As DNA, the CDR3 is TGTGCCAGCAGCTTAGCGGGGGCAGGGCACACCGGGGAGCTGTTTTTT.

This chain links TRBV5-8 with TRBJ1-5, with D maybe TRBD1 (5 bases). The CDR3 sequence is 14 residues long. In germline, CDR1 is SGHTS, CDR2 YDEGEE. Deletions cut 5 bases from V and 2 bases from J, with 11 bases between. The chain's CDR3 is CASRIGVGNQPQHF. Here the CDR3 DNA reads TGTGCCAGCAGAATAGGGGTAGGCAATCAGCCCCAGCATTTT.

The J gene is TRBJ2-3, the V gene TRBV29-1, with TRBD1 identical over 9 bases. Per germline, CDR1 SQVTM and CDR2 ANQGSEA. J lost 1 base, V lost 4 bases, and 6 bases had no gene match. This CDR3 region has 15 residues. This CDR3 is CSVVKRDRGTDTQYF. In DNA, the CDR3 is TGCAGCGTTGTCAAGCGGGACAGGGGCACAGATACGCAGTATTTT.